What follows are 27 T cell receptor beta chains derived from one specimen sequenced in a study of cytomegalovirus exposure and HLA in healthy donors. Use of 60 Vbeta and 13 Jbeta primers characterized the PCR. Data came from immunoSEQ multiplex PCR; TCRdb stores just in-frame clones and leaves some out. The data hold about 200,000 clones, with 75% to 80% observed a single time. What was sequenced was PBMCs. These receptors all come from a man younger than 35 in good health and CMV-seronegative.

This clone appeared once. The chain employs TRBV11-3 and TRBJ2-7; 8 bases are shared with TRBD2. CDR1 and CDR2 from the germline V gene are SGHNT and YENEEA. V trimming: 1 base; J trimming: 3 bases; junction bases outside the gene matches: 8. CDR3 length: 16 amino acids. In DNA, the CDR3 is TGTGCCAGCAGCTTAGGGGGCGGGGGGCCCTTCTACGAGCAGTACTTC. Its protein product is CASSLGGGGPFYEQYF.

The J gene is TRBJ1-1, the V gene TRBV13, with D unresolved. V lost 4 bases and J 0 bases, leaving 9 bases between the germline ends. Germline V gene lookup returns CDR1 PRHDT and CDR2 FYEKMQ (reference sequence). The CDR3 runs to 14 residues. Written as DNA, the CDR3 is TGTGCCAGCAGCTCACACCTGATGAACACTGAAGCTTTCTTT. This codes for CASSSHLMNTEAFF.

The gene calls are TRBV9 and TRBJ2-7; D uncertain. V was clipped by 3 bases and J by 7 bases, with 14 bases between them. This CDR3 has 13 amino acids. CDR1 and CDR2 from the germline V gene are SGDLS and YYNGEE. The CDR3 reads CASSEQSFGEQYF. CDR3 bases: TGTGCCAGCAGCGAACAGTCCTTTGGGGAGCAGTACTTC. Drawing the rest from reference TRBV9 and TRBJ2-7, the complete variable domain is DSGVTQTPKHLITATGQRVTLRCSPRSGDLSVYWYQQSLDQGLQFLIQYYNGEERAKGNILERFSAQQFPDLHSELNLSSLELGDSALYFCASSEQSFGEQYFGPGTRLTVT.

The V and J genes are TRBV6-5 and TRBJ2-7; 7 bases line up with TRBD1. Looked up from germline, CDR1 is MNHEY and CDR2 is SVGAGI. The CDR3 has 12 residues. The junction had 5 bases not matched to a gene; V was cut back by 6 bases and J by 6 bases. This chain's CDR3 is CASSPTGSEQYF. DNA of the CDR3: TGTGCCAGCAGCCCGACAGGGTCCGAGCAGTACTTC.

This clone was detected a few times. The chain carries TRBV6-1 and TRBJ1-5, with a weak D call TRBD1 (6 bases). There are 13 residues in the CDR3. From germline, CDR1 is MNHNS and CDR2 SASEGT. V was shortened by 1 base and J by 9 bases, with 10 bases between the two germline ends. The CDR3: CASSEGRGAPQHF. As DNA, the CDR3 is TGTGCCAGCAGTGAAGGCAGGGGAGCGCCCCAGCATTTT.

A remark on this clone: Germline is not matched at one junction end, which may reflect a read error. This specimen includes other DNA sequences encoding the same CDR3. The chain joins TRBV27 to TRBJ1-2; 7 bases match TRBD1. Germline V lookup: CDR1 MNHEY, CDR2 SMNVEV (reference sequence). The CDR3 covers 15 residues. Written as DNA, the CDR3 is TGTGCCAGCAGTTTACGTCGGACAGGCCTTTATGGCTACACCTTT. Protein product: CASSLRRTGLYGYTF.

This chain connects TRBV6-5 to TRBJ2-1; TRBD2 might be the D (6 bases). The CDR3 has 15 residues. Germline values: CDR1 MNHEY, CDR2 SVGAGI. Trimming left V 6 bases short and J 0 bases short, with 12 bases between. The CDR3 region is CASSLLAVSYNEQFF. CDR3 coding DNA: TGTGCCAGCAGCTTACTAGCCGTCTCCTACAATGAGCAGTTCTTC.

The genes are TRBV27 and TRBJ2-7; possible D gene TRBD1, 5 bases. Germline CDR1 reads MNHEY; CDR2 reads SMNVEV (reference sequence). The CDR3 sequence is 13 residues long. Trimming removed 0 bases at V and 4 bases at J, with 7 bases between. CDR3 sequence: CASSLSQGYEQYF. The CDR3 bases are TGTGCCAGCAGTTTATCCCAGGGATACGAGCAGTACTTC.

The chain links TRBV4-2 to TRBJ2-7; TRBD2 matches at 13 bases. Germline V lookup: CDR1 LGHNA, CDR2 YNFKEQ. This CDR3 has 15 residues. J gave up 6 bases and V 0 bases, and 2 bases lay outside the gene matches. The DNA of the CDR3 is TGTGCCAGCAGCCAAGAAGGGACTAGCGGGACCGAGCAGTACTTC. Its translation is CASSQEGTSGTEQYF.

As DNA, the CDR3 is TGCGCCAGCAGCTTTAAAGACAGGACCGACTCCTACGAGCAGTACTTC. This codes for CASSFKDRTDSYEQYF. The chain links TRBV5-1 to TRBJ2-7, with D maybe TRBD1 (6 bases). This CDR3 spans 16 amino acids. With 2 bases removed from V and 0 bases from J, the gap between germline ends came to 15 bases. Germline V gives CDR1 SGHRS, CDR2 YFSETQ.

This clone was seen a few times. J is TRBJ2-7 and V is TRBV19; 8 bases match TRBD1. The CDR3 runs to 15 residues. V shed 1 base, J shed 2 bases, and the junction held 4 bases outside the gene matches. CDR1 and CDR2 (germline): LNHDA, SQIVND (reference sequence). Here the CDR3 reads CASSIATGGPYEQYF. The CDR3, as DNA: TGTGCCAGTAGTATAGCTACAGGGGGACCCTACGAGCAGTACTTC. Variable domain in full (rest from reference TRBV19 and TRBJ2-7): DGGITQSPKYLFRKEGQNVTLSCEQNLNHDAMYWYRQDPGQGLRLIYYSQIVNDFQKGDIAEGYSVSREKKESFPLTVTSAQKNPTAFYLCASSIATGGPYEQYFGPGTRLTVT.

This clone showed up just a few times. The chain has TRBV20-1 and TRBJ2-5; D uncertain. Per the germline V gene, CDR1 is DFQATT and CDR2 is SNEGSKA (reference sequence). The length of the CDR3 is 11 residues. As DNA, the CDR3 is TGCACCCTGGGTACGCGGGAGACCCAGTACTTC. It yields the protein CTLGTRETQYF.

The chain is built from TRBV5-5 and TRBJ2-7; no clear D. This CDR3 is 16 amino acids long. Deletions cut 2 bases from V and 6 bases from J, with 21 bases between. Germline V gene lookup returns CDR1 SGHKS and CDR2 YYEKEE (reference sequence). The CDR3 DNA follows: TGTGCCAGCAGCTTACTCGCGAGCTCTATCTCTCTCGAGCAGTACTTC. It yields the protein CASSLLASSISLEQYF.

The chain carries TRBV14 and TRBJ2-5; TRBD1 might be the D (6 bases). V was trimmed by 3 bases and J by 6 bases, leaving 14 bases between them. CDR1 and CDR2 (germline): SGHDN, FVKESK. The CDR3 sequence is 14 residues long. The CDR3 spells CASSQEDSGQTQYF. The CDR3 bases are TGTGCCAGCAGCCAGGAGGACAGCGGTCAGACCCAGTACTTC.

The CDR3 region has the DNA TGTGCCAGTAGTTTTCCAGGGGGCACCGGGGAGCTGTTTTTT. Its protein product is CASSFPGGTGELFF. The chain links TRBV19 to TRBJ2-2; 7 bases agree with TRBD1. Germline V lookup: CDR1 LNHDA, CDR2 SQIVND (reference sequence). V lost 5 bases to trimming and J lost 4 bases; unmatched junction nucleotides: 4. The CDR3 contains 14 residues.

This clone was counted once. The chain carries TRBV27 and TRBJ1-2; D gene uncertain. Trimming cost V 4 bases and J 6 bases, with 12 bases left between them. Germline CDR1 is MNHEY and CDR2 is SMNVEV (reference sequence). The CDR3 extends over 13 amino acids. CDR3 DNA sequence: TGTGCCAGCAGTTCGACGGGGTCTCATGGCTACACCTTC. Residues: CASSSTGSHGYTF.

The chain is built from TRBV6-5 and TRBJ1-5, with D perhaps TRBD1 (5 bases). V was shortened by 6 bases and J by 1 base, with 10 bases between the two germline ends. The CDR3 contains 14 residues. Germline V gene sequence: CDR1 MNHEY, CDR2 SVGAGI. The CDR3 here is CASSRYRSNQPQHF. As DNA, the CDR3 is TGTGCCAGCAGCAGGTACAGGAGCAATCAGCCCCAGCATTTT.

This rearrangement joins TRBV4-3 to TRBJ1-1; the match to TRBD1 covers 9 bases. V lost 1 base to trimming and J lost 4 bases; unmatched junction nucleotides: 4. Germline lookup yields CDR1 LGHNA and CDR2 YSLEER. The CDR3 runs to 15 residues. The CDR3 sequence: CASSQGDRDGTEAFF. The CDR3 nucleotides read TGCGCCAGCAGCCAAGGGGACAGGGATGGCACTGAAGCTTTCTTT.

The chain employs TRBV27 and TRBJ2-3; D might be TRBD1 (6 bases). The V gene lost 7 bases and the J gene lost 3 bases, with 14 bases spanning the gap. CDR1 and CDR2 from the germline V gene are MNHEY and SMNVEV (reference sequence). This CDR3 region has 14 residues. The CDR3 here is CASTPLGATDTQYF. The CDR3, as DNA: TGTGCCAGCACTCCCCTGGGGGCGACAGATACGCAGTATTTT.

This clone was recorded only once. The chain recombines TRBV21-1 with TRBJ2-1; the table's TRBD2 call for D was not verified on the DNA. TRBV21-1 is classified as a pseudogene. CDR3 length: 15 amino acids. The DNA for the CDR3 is TGTGCCAGCAGCAAAGTATCGGGGAAAGACTTAGAGCAGTTCTTC. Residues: CASSKVSGKDLEQFF.

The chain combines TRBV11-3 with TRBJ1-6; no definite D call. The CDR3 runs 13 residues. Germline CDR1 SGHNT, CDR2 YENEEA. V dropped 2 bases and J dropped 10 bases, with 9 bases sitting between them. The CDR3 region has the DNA TGTGCCAGCAGCTTAAAAGCGGGGTCACCCCTCCACTTT. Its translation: CASSLKAGSPLHF.

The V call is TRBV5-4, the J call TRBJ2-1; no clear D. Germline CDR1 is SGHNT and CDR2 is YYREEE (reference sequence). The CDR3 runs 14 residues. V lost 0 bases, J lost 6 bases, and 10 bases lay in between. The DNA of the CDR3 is TGTGCCAGCAGCTTGGACTTTTCCCCCAATGAGCAGTTCTTC. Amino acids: CASSLDFSPNEQFF.

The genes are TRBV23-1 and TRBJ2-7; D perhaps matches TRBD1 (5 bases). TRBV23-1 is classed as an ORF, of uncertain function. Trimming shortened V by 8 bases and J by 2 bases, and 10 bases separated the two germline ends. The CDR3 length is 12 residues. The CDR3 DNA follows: TGCGCCAGCCCAAAGGGGACCTACGAGCAGTACTTC. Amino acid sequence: CASPKGTYEQYF.

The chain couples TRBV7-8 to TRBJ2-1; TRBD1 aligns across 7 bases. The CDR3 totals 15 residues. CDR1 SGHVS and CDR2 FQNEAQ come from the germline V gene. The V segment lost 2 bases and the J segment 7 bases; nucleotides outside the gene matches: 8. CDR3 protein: CASSLLTGAWNEQFF. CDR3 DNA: TGTGCCAGCAGCTTATTAACAGGGGCGTGGAATGAGCAGTTCTTC.

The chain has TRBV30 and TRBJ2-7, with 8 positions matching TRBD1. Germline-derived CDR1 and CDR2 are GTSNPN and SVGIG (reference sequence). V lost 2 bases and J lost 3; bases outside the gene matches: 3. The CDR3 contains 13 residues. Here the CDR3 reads CAWSPGTGYEQYF. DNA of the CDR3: TGTGCCTGGAGTCCCGGGACAGGCTACGAGCAGTACTTC.

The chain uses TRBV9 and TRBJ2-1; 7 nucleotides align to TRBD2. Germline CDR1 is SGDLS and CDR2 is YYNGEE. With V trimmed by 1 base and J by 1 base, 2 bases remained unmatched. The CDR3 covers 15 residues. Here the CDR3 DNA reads TGTGCCAGCAGCGTAAGCGGGGATTCCTACAATGAGCAGTTCTTC. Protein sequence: CASSVSGDSYNEQFF. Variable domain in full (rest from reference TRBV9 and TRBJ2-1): DSGVTQTPKHLITATGQRVTLRCSPRSGDLSVYWYQQSLDQGLQFLIQYYNGEERAKGNILERFSAQQFPDLHSELNLSSLELGDSALYFCASSVSGDSYNEQFFGPGTRLTVL.

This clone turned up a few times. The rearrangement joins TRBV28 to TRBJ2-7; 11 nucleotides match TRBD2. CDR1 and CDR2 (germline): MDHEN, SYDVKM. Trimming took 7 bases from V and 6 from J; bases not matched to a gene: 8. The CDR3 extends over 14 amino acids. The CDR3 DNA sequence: TGTGCCAGCACCTATAGCGGGAGGGCTTCCGAGCAGTACTTC. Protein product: CASTYSGRASEQYF.